This T cell receptor (beta chain) appears in the sequencing data of a study of PD-1 blockade in classical Hodgkin lymphoma (dated by TCRdb to the early 2020s). A note on the overall study: Nivolumab dosing was 3 mg/kg intravenously every 2 weeks, continuing until either disease progression or unacceptable toxicity. The study used TCR beta sequencing and CyTOF to define a peripheral blood immune signature of response to PD-1 blockade in classical Hodgkin lymphoma.

Genomic DNA was isolated using the Qiagen DNeasy kit from unsorted PBMCs as well as from negatively selected CD4+ and CD8+ fractions. TCR beta CDR3 regions were amplified by immunoSEQ multiplex PCR using primers annealing to V and J segments. A synthetic immune receptor repertoire was used to minimize amplification bias, and remaining bias was computationally removed after sequencing. The authors processed their data as follows. Repertoire diversity was quantified as the Shannon entropy index using custom Python scripts. Unsorted, CD4+ and CD8+ repertoires were analyzed separately, except for combined analyses in which CD4+ and CD8+ sequences were merged in silico. Clonal expansion was defined as a frequency increase of at least 2-fold after treatment compared with C1D1, and clones undetected at baseline were assigned a pseudocount of 0.5. Clones with 0 or 1 copy at C1D1 were classified as singleton clones, and clones with 2 or more copies were classified as non-singleton clones. Clones expanded in unsorted samples were assigned a CD4+, CD8+ or unknown annotation through matching of protein sequences in sorted samples from the same patient. Wilcoxon tests were applied to paired samples to test diversity changes from C1D1 to C4D1. The table comes from immuneACCESS by way of TCRdb, which keeps in-frame sequences with V and J called. Part of the clones is missing from these tables; in studies checked, under half for an unresolved V gene and the rest for unknown reasons. D and trimming were read from the DNA, whereas the V and J calls and clone size are those reported in that table. The sample table contains more than 90,000 clones; only one count was recorded for approximately 90% of them. The top ten clonotypes cover approximately 6.3% of the sample.

In regard to this clone: Its antigen specificity is not known. No base quality information exists; no much larger clone differs at one position.

Sequences LNHDA (CDR1) and SQIVND (CDR2) are obtained from the germline V gene (reference sequence). At the junction V is shortened by 2 bases and J by 14 bases, with 34 bases in between. The CDR3 spans 20 residues, from the cysteine through the phenylalanine. The sequence is cut down to CDR3 DNA, 60 bases in frame from base 1. In the paper's terms, the time point label means: cycle 2 day 1 (C2D1) of nivolumab. Every trial patient had relapsed after autologous stem cell transplantation, and cohorts A, B and C differed in prior brentuximab vedotin exposure. The trial cohort was composed of about 58 patients with relapsed/refractory classical Hodgkin lymphoma, for whom complete response, partial response or progressive disease was recorded as best overall response. Trial patients were treated with single-agent nivolumab in the multi-cohort phase II CheckMate 205 trial. Best overall response was determined by an independent review committee according to the 2007 International Working Group response criteria. Trial PBMCs were collected immediately before nivolumab initiation (C1D1) and during therapy at cycle 2 day 1 and cycle 4 day 1. Peripheral blood was collected in 8 mL Vacutainer Cell Preparation Tubes, from which PBMCs were isolated by centrifugation and then cryopreserved.

The paper's findings and limits, for the study overall: Lower diversity was seen in patients whose nivolumab began less than 1 year after ASCT, and these patients were left out of later analyses so that immune reconstitution would not confound the results. A significant rise by C4D1 was seen in CD4+ but not CD8+ TCR diversity (p=0.0027 vs p=0.16), with the rise being most apparent in complete responders (p=0.02). Baseline TCR diversity was reported as lower in newly diagnosed patients than in healthy donors, and lower still in relapsed/refractory patients. The study was restricted to a single clinical trial cohort, and the causes of repertoire differences, possibly disease activity or prior therapy, were left undefined. Trial patients with a complete response had baseline diversity similar to that of newly diagnosed patients, while partial responders and progressors had significantly lower diversity.

The chain links TRBV19 with TRBJ1-6; the D segment could be TRBD1, given 6 matching bases. This TCR derives from a human donor with classical Hodgkin lymphoma. Sequenced material: peripheral blood mononuclear cells (PBMCs), taken before the second cycle of nivolumab. DNA sequence: TGTGCCAGTAGTATACCCGCGTGGGGGCCCACAGGATTGAGGGGAATTGCCCTCCACTTT. Its translation reads: CASSIPAWGPTGLRGIALHF.